Following are 8 T cell receptor beta chains from one sample sequenced in a study of shared clonotypes between healthy human individuals. Profiling relied on immunoSEQ multiplex PCR, and the TCRdb table lists in-frame clones only, not all of them. Here the sample spans some 2,000,000 clones, around 95% being singletons. The sample consisted of naive CD4+ T cells sorted from blood. Subset of the sample: CD45RA+ positively selected. These receptors originate from a man aged 18-30 years in good health.

The chain employs TRBV30 and TRBJ1-5; 9 nucleotides agree with TRBD1. V lost 1 base to trimming and J lost 7 bases; unmatched junction nucleotides: 8. The CDR3 consists of 15 residues. Looked up from germline, CDR1 is GTSNPN and CDR2 is SVGIG (reference sequence). The CDR3 spells CAWSGGTGRLQPQHF. CDR3 DNA sequence: TGTGCCTGGAGTGGCGGGACAGGGCGGCTCCAGCCCCAGCATTTT.

The CDR3 region has the DNA TGCGCCAGCAGCTTGGCCTCCCGACCCAATTCACCCCTCCACTTT. It encodes CASSLASRPNSPLHF. The rearrangement uses TRBV5-1 and TRBJ1-6; D is ambiguous. The CDR3 consists of 15 residues. V was shortened by 0 bases and J by 7 bases, with 11 bases between the two germline ends. Germline CDR1 is SGHRS and CDR2 is YFSETQ.

The chain combines TRBV6-5 with TRBJ2-7; 7 bases align to TRBD2. The length of the CDR3 is 15 residues. V lost 1 base and J lost 1; bases outside the gene matches: 4. The germline CDR1 and CDR2 sequences are MNHEY and SVGAGI. The CDR3 bases are TGTGCCAGCAGTTACTTCTCGGGGGGTTCCTACGAGCAGTACTTC. It yields the protein CASSYFSGGSYEQYF.

The chain couples TRBV19 to TRBJ2-2, with 8 bases aligning to TRBD1. The CDR3 is 15 amino acids. With 5 bases clipped from V and 0 bases from J, the junction kept 2 bases outside the gene matches. Germline loops: CDR1 LNHDA, CDR2 SQIVND (reference sequence). CDR3 in DNA: TGTGCCAGTAGTTACAGGGGGTCGAACACCGGGGAGCTGTTTTTT. It translates to CASSYRGSNTGELFF.

The chain has TRBV6-6 and TRBJ1-2; 8 positions match TRBD1. V dropped 7 bases and J dropped 8; count of bases not matched to a gene: 12. This CDR3 has 14 amino acids. From germline, CDR1 is MNHNY and CDR2 SVGAGI (reference sequence). The CDR3 here is CASKSGQGLLGYTF. CDR3 bases: TGTGCCAGCAAAAGTGGACAGGGCCTTCTAGGCTACACCTTC.

The CDR3 nucleotides read TGTGCCAGCAGCCAAGATATAGAAAAACTGTTTTTT. Residues: CASSQDIEKLFF. The V gene is TRBV4-2, the J gene TRBJ1-4; the D is unclear. V was clipped by 0 bases and J by 8 bases, with 4 bases between them. Germline CDR1 LGHNA, CDR2 YNFKEQ. CDR3 length: 12 amino acids.

The V call is TRBV9, the J call TRBJ2-1; D is uncertain. This CDR3 has 12 amino acids. Germline CDR1 is SGDLS and CDR2 is YYNGEE. Trimming took 5 bases from V and 0 from J, leaving 3 bases between them. The CDR3 region has the DNA TGTGCCAGCAGTTACTCCTACAATGAGCAGTTCTTC. Protein sequence: CASSYSYNEQFF.

This rearrangement joins TRBV5-1 to TRBJ2-5; D may be TRBD2 (5 bases). V lost 2 bases and J 0 bases, leaving 11 bases between the germline ends. The CDR3 loop spans 15 amino acids. In germline, CDR1 is SGHRS, CDR2 YFSETQ. The CDR3 spells CASSLGAVNQETQYF. As DNA, the CDR3 is TGCGCCAGCAGCTTAGGAGCGGTAAACCAAGAGACCCAGTACTTC. Supplemented by reference TRBV5-1 and TRBJ2-5, the full variable domain reads KAGVTQTPRYLIKTRGQQVTLSCSPISGHRSVSWYQQTPGQGLQFLFEYFSETQRNKGNFPGRFSGRQFSNSRSEMNVSTLELGDSALYLCASSLGAVNQETQYFGPGTRLLVL.